This T cell receptor beta chain was sequenced in a study of tumor and adjacent non-tumor tissue in lung cancer. As for the study in general: On average, productive TCRbeta reads reached 4 million to 4.5 million per sample.

Trimming at V came to 10 bases and at J to 1 base, leaving 10 bases not matched to a gene. The germline CDR1 and CDR2 sequences are SGHRS and YFSETQ. The CDR3 has 14 residues. A modified ARM-PCR protocol with three rounds of nested PCR amplified TCRbeta. TCRdb reanalysed the multiplex PCR reads using MiXCR and keeps one entry per CDR3 protein. Of tens of thousands of distinct CDR3 sequences listed, under 70% are singletons. On this clonotype: Antigen: not known.

Overall study findings and caveats: Normal lung showed higher cumulative top 100 clone frequency than tumor.

RNA was extracted from bulk tissue without any cell sorting. Distant lung tissue was collected more than 3 cm away from the tumor edge. Newly diagnosed lung cancer patients had thoracic surgery in China, August–November 2014, without prior chemotherapy. The receptor's source is a woman in her forties or fifties with non-small cell lung cancer. Material: distant non-tumor lung tissue. The chain is built from TRBV5-1 and TRBJ2-5; TRBD1 agrees at 7 bases. CDR3: CACSRDSFQETQYF. The CDR3 region has the DNA TGCGCCTGTAGCAGGGACAGCTTCCAAGAGACCCAGTACTTC. The complete variable domain, with remaining parts taken from reference TRBV5-1 and TRBJ2-5, reads KAGVTQTPRYLIKTRGQQVTLSCSPISGHRSVSWYQQTPGQGLQFLFEYFSETQRNKGNFPGRFSGRQFSNSRSEMNVSTLELGDSALYLCACSRDSFQETQYFGPGTRLLVL.